Only a few counts were recorded for the clone carrying this T cell receptor (beta chain). As the template, RNA transcripts were used to amplify TCR beta CDR3 regions. First-round RT-PCR used HTBI primers; second-round multiplex PCR followed. MiXCR was run by TCRdb on the multiplex PCR reads, yielding one entry per CDR3 protein. Found here are under 800,000 distinct CDR3 sequences, about a fifth of them singletons; the top ten hold approximately 6.5%. The entry originates in a study of Graves' ophthalmopathy and Graves' hyperthyroidism. The CDR3 has 17 amino acids. Germline assignment: CDR1 SGHRS and CDR2 YFSETQ. Between the trimmed V and J ends, which lost 0 bases and 2 bases, there was a span of 18 bases.

The source material was peripheral blood. This rearrangement joins TRBV5-1 to TRBJ2-7; perhaps D is TRBD1 or TRBD2 (5 bases each). The clonotype comes from a woman between 18 and 29 years old with stable Graves' hyperthyroidism. Some clones in this sample may be carry-over from other donors' samples. The chain's CDR3 is CASSLGFNRDHTYEQYF. DNA for the CDR3: TGCGCCAGCAGCTTGGGGTTTAACCGGGACCATACCTACGAGCAGTACTTC.